Presented here are 5 T cell receptor beta chains from one specimen sequenced in a study of human T cells and chemical hapten exposure. Time point defined: pre-sensitization, week 0. Stated treatment: therapeutic diphenylcyclopropenone sensitization with weekly scalp DPC. Each CDR3 protein is one row after TCRdb ran MiXCR on the RACE reads. The sample yields roughly 100,000 distinct CDR3 sequences, roughly an eighth seen once. Here the sequenced sample was whole blood, taken in connection with sensitization to the hapten diphenylcyclopropenone (DPC). Receptors originate from a woman in her forties or fifties with alopecia areata. Some clones in this sample may be carry-over from other donors' samples.

This clonotype was observed a few times. The V call is TRBV11-2, the J call TRBJ2-5, with unresolved D. This CDR3 spans 13 amino acids. The germline V gene encodes CDR1 SGHAT and CDR2 FQNNGV. The V gene lost 0 bases and the J gene lost 4 bases, with 6 bases spanning the gap. CDR3 nucleotide sequence: TGTGCCAGCAGCTTAGATCAGATAGAGACCCAGTACTTC. Protein: CASSLDQIETQYF.

This clonotype has only a few counts. This sequence joins TRBV13 and TRBJ1-1; D possibly corresponds to TRBD1 (6 bases). From germline, CDR1 is PRHDT and CDR2 FYEKMQ (reference sequence). Trimming shortened V by 4 bases and J by 2 bases, and 17 bases separated the two germline ends. This CDR3 spans 16 amino acids. CDR3 sequence reads: CASSSGLGTTNTEAFF. CDR3 DNA sequence: TGTGCCAGCAGCTCCGGCTTAGGGACAACAAACACTGAAGCTTTCTTT.

This rearrangement joins TRBV6-2 or TRBV6-3 to TRBJ1-2; 9 nucleotides align to TRBD1. Trimming took 3 bases from V and 7 from J; bases not matched to a gene: 15. Germline V gene data show CDR1 as MNHEY and CDR2 as SVGEGT. The CDR3 spans 17 residues. Here the CDR3 reads CASSYIYNWDREAGYTF. The CDR3 coding sequence is TGTGCCAGCAGTTATATATACAACTGGGACAGGGAGGCTGGCTACACCTTC.

The chain carries TRBV6-1 and TRBJ1-5; TRBD1 aligns across 7 bases. Germline V lookup: CDR1 MNHNS, CDR2 SASEGT. The CDR3 runs 14 residues. The ends lost 11 bases at V and 1 base at J; junction bases unmatched: 8. DNA of the CDR3: TGTGCCGTTCGACAGGGTAGAAGCAATCAGCCCCAGCATTTT. Protein sequence: CAVRQGRSNQPQHF.

Of note for this clonotype: Just one base apart from a much larger clone, this may be a read error. The chain employs TRBV28 and TRBJ1-1; D call uncertain. The CDR3 loop spans 15 amino acids. Trimming took off 4 bases at V and 5 bases at J, with 17 bases between the two ends. Germline values: CDR1 MDHEN, CDR2 SYDVKM. Written as DNA, the CDR3 is TGTGCCAGCAGTTACGTTGGGGAAAAGGGTACTGAAGCTTTCTTT. Translation gives CASSYVGEKGTEAFF.